Below, one T cell receptor (beta chain) is given with its context. This record belongs to a study of blood T cell repertoires in COVID-19. Study as a whole: Samples came from the United States, Italy and Spain, spanning acute and convalescent COVID-19. T cells, B-cell-depleted T cells, or PBMCs supplied cDNA or gDNA.

The germline V gene encodes CDR1 MGHRA and CDR2 YSYEKL. V gave up 3 bases and J gave up 4 bases; unmatched junction bases: 11. This CDR3 has 17 residues. Original handling: Amplification with reference gene primers provided the estimates of nucleated cell counts. The assay was immunoSEQ multiplex PCR, and TCRdb's table has in-frame clones only and misses some. That table is the source of V, J and clone size, and D and trimming were worked out from the DNA. The sample has about 190,000 clones, around nine tenths seen once. What was sequenced was peripheral blood. This TCR was sampled from a man younger than 40 with acute or convalescent COVID-19. The chain carries TRBV4-1 and TRBJ2-1, with TRBD2 matching over 8 bases. CDR3 DNA: TGCGCCAGCAGCCAGGATGAGTATAGCGGGATTTACAATGAGCAGTTCTTC. Protein sequence: CASSQDEYSGIYNEQFF.